One TCR beta chain is described in this entry. No antigen is known for it. Measured with immunoSEQ multiplex PCR; TCRdb has only the in-frame clones, and not every one. The sample lists roughly 40,000 clones, around 83% occurring once. This entry comes from a study of lymphopenia after photon versus proton radiotherapy. Study conclusions and caveats: Oligoclonal CD8+ Temra expansion after nadir drove photon patients' diversity drop. Authors raise, but do not show, better survival with proton therapy.

In germline, CDR1 is SGHTA, CDR2 FQGTGA. The CDR3 is 18 residues long. V lost 4 bases and J lost 6; bases outside the gene matches: 10. The clonotype comes from a woman aged 70-85 years with pancreatic cancer. Some clones in this sample may be carry-over from other donors' samples. The chain links TRBV7-3 to TRBJ2-2, with TRBD2 identical over 14 bases. This specimen consisted of peripheral blood, obtained from a patient treated with proton-based radiotherapy. DNA for the CDR3: TGTGCCAGCAGCTCAACCGGGGGGACTAGCGGGAGATCCGGGGAGCTGTTTTTT. Translated, it gives CASSSTGGTSGRSGELFF.